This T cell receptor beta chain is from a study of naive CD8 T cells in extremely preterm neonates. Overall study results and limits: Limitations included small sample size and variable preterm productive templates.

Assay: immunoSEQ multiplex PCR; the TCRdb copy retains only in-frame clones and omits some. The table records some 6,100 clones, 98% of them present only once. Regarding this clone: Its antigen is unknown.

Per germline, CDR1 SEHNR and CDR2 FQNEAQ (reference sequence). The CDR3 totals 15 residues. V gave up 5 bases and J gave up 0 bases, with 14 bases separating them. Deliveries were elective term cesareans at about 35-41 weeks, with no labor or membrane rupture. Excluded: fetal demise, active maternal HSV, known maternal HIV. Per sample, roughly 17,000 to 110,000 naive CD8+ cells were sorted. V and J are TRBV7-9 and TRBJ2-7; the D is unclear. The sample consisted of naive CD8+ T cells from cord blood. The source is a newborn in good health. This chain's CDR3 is CASSVAGPSSYEQYF. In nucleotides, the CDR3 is TGTGCCAGCAGCGTTGCAGGTCCGAGCTCCTACGAGCAGTACTTC. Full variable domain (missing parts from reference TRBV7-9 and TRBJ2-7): DTGVSQNPRHKITKRGQNVTFRCDPISEHNRLYWYRQTLGQGPEFLTYFQNEAQLEKSRLLSDRFSAERPKGSFSTLEIQRTEQGDSAMYLCASSVAGPSSYEQYFGPGTRLTVT.